The clone carrying this T cell receptor beta chain is a singleton in its sample. This sample is part of a study of blood T cell repertoires in COVID-19. Study-level information: From T cells, B-cell-depleted T cells, or PBMCs came the material, which was cDNA or gDNA.

The CDR3 covers 16 residues. V was clipped by 1 base and J by 4 bases; unmatched bases: 9. Germline lookup yields CDR1 WNHNN and CDR2 SYGVQD (reference sequence). TCRdb's copy holds only in-frame clones and misses some; the assay was immunoSEQ multiplex PCR. The sample includes about 200,000 clones, 65% to 90% of them seen just once. Those enrolled, adults aged roughly 18 to 90 years, came from about two dozen US areas. No more than 2 weeks before study entry, exposed participants had met a case of COVID-19. The specimen sequenced was PBMCs or T cells enriched from blood (not recorded which). The receptor comes from a woman younger than 45 who had been exposed to COVID-19. The V gene is TRBV10-1, the J gene TRBJ1-1, with 7 bases aligning to TRBD1. The CDR3 sequence is CASSEFPTGSGTEAFF. DNA for the CDR3: TGCGCCAGCAGTGAGTTCCCGACAGGGTCAGGCACTGAAGCTTTCTTT.